This T cell receptor beta chain was sequenced for a study of T cells after yellow fever vaccination. In TCRdb, the 5' RACE reads were re-called with MiXCR into one record per CDR3 protein. This table has about 170,000 distinct CDR3 sequences, approximately 11% appearing once. This clonotype was counted only a few times. The CDR3 contains 13 residues. Looked up from germline, CDR1 is SEHNR and CDR2 is FQNEAQ (reference sequence). The V and J ends lost 7 bases and 5 bases respectively, with 14 bases between them. Material: CD8+ T cells sorted from PBMCs, obtained 15 days after the yellow fever booster vaccination. The source is a young man who received the YFV17D yellow fever vaccine. The chain links TRBV7-9 to TRBJ2-5; D possibly uses TRBD1 or TRBD2 (6 bases each). CDR3 in amino acids: CASIVPGAETQYF. The CDR3 bases are TGTGCCAGCATAGTGCCGGGGGCGGAGACCCAGTACTTC.